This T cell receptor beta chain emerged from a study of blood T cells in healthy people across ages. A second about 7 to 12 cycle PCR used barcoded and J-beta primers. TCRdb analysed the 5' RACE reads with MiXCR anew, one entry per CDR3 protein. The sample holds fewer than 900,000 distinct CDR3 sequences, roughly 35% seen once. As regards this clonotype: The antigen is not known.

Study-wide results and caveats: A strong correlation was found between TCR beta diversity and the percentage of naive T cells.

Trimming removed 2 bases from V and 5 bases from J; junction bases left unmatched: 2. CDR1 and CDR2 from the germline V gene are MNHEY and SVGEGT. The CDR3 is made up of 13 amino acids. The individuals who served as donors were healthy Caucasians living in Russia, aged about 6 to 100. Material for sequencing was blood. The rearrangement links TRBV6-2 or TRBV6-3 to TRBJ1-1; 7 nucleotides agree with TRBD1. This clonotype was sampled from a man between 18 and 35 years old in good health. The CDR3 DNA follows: TGTGCCAGCAGTTACGGACAGGCAACTGAAGCTTTCTTT. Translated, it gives CASSYGQATEAFF.